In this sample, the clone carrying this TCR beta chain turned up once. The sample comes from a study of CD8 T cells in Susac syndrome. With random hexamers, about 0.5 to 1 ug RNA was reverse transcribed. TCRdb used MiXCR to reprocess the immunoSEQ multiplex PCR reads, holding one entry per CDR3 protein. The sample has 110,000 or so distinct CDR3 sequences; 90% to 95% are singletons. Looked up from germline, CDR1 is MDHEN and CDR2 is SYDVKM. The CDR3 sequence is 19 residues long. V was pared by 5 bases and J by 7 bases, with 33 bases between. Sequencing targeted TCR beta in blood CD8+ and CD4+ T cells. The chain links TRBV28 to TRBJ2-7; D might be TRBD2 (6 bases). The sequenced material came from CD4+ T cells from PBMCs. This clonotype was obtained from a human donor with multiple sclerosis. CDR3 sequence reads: CASSPASLFSRDLRLEQYF. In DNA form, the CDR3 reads TGTGCCAGCAGTCCCGCCAGCCTTTTCTCGCGGGACCTACGTTTGGAGCAGTACTTC.